The sequence of this T cell receptor (beta chain) was determined in a study of T-cell reconstitution after alpha-beta-depleted transplantation in children. Preparing the TCRbeta library involved the use of unique molecular identifiers. A single record per CDR3 protein comes from TCRdb applying MiXCR to the PCR reads. The table records roughly 420,000 distinct CDR3 sequences, under 20% of them present only once. The CDR3 length is 17 residues. Germline V gene sequence: CDR1 SNHLY, CDR2 FYNNEI. Germline trimming cut 5 bases from V and 7 bases from J; bases unmatched to any gene: 16. Sequenced here: PBMCs, mostly from graft donor cells, sampled 360 days after TCRalphabeta/CD19-depleted stem cell transplant. The receptor was derived from a boy under two years old who had a stem cell transplant for Wiskott-Aldrich syndrome, so the T cells may come from the graft donor. The chain employs TRBV2 and TRBJ2-5; 10 positions match TRBD2. For the CDR3, the DNA is TGTGCCAGCAGTCTCTTAAACGGACTAGCGGTCCAGAGGACCCAGTACTTC. Amino acids: CASSLLNGLAVQRTQYF.